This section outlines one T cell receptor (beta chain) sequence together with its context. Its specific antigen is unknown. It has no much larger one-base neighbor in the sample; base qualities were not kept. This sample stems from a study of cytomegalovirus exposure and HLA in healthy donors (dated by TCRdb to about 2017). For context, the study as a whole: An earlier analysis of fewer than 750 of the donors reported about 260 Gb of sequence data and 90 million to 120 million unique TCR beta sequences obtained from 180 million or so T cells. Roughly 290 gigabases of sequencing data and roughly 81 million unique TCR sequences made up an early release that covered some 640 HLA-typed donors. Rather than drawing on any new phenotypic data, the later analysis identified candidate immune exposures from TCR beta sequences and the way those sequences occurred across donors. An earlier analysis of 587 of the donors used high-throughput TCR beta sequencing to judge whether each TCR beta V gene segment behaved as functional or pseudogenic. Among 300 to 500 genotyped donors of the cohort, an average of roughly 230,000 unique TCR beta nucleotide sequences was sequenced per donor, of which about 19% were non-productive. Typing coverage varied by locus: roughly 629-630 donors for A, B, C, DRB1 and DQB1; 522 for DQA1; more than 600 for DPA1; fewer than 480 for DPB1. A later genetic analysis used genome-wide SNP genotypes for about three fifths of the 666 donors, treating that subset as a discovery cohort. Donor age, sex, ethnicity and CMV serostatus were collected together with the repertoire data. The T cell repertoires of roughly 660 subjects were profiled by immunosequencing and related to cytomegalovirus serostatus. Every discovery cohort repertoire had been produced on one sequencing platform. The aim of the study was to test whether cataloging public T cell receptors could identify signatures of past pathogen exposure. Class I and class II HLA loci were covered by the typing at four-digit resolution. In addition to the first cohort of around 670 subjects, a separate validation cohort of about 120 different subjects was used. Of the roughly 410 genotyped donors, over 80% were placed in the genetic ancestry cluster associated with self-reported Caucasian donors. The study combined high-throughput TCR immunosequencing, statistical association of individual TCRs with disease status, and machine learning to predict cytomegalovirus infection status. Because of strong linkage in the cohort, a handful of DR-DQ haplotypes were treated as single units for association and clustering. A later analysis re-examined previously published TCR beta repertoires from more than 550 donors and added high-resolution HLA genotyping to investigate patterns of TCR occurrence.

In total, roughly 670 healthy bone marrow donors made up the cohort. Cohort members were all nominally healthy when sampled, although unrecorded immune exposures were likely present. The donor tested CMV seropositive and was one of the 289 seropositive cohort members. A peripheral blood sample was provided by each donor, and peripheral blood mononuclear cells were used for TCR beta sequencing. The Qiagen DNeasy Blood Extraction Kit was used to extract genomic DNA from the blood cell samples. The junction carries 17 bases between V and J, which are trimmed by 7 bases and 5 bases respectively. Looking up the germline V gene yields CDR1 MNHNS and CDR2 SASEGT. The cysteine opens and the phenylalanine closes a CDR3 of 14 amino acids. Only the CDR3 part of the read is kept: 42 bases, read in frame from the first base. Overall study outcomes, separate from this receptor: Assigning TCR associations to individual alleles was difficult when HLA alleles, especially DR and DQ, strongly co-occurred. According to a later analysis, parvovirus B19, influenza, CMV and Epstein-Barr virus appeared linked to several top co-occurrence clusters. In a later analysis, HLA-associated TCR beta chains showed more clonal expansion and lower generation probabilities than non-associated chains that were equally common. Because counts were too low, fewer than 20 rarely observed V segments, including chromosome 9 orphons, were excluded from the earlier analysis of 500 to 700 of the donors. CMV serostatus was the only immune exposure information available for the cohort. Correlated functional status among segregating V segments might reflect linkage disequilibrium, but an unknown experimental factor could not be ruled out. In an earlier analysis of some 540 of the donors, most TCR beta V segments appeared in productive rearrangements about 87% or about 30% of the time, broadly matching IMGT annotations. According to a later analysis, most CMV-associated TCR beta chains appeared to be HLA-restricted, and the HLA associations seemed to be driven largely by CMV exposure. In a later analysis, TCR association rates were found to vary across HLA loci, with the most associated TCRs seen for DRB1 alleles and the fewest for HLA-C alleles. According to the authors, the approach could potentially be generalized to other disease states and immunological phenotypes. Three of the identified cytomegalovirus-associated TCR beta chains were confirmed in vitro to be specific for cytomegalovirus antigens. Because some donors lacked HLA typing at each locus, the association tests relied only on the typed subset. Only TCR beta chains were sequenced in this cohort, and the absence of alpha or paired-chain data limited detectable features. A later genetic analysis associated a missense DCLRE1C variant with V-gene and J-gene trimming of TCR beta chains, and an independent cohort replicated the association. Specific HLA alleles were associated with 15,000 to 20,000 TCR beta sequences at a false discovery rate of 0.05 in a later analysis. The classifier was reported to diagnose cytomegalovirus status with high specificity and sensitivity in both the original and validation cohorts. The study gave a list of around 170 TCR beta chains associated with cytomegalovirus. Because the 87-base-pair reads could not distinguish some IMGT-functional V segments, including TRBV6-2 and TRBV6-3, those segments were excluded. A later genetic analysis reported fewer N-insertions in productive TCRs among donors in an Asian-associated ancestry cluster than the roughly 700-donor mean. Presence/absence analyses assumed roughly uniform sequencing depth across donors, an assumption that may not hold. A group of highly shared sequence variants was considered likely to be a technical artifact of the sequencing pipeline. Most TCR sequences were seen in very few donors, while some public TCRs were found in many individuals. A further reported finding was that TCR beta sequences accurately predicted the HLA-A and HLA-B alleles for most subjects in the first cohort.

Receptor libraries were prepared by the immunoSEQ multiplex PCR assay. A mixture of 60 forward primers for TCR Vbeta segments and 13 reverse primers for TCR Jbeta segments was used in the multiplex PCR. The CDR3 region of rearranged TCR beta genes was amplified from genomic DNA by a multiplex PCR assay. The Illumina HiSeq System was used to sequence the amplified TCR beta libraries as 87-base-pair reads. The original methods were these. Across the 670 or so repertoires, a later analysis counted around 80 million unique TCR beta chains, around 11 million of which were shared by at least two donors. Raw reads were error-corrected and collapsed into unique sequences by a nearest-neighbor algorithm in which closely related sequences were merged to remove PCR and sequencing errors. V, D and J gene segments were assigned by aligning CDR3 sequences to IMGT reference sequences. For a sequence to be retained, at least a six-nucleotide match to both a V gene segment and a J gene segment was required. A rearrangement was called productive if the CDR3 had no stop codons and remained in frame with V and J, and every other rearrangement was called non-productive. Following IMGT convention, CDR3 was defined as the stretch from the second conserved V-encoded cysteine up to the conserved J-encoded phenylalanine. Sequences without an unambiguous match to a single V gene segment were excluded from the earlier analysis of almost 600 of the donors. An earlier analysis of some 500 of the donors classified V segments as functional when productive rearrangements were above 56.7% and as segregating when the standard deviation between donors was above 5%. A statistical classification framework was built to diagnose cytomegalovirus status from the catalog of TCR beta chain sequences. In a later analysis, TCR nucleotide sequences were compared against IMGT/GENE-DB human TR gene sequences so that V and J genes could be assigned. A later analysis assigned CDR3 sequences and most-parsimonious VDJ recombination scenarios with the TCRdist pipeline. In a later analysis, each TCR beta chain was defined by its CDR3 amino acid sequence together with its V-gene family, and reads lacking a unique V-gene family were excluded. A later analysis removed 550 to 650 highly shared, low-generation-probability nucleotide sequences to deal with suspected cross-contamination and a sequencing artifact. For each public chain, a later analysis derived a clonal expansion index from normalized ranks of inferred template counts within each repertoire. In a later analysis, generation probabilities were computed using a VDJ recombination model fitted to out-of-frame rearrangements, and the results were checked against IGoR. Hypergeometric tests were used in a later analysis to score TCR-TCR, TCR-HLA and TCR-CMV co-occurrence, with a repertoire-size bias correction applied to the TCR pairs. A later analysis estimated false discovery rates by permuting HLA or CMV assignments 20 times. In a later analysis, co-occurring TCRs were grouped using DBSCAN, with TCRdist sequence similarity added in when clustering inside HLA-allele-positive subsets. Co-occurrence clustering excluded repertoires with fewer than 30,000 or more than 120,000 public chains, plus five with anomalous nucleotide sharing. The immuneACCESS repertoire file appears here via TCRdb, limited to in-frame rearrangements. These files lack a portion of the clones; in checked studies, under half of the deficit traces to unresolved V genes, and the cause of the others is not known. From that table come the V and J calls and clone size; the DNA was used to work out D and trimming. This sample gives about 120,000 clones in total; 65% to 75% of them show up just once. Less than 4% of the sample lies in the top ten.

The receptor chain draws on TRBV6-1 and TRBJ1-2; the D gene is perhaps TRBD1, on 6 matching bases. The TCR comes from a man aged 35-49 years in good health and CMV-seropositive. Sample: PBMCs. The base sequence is TGTGCCAGCAACCAAGGGGGAAAAGGGTATGGCTACACCTTC. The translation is CASNQGGKGYGYTF.